This T cell receptor (beta chain) was obtained from a study of T-cell memory formation after mild COVID-19. The study, taken as a whole, reports: From day 15 to 85, contracting clones were balanced between CD4 and CD8, whereas later expanders leaned toward CD4+. The appearance of some responding clones in pre-infection memory suggested that cross-reactive memory joined. Those CD4+ clones that contracted were mainly in CM and EM (CD8+ ones in EMRA).

TCR alpha and TCR beta cDNA libraries carrying sample barcodes and UMIs came from 5'RACE with constant-segment primers. TCRdb reprocessed the 5' RACE reads via MiXCR and lists one record per CDR3 protein. Of 350,000 to 450,000 distinct CDR3 sequences in the sample, around an eighth are singletons; the top ten hold 22%. V trimming: 5 bases; J trimming: 2 bases; junction bases outside the gene matches: 29. CDR3 length: 24 residues. Notes on this clonotype: Its cognate antigen is unknown.

Material for sequencing was PBMCs or a T cell subset sorted from them (not recorded which). This clonotype was obtained from a man between 18 and 29 years old who had mild COVID-19 (a few samples of this study predate the infection). Cell type and time point are not known. The V call is TRBV12-3 or TRBV12-4, the J call TRBJ2-3, with 12 bases matching TRBD2. This chain's CDR3 is CASSRRLAGARPPITPRNTDTQYF. For the CDR3, the DNA is TGTGCCAGCAGTCGGCGACTAGCGGGGGCCCGCCCCCCTATTACCCCACGTAACACAGATACGCAGTATTTT.